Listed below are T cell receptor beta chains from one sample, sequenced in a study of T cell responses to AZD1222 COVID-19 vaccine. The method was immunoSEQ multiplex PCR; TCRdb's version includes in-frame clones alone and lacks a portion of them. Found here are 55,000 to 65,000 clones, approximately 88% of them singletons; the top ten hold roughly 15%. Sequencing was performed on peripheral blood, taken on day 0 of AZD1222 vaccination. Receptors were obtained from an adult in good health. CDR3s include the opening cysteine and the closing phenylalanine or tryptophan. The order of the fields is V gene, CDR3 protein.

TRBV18 CASSPPLAGRTYGYTF
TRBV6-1 CASSEQGPFQAEQYF
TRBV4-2 CASSQDQALPYEQYF
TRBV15 CATSRSSDPYGYTF
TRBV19 CASSITGYEAFF
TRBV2 CASSVESTDTQYF
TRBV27 CASSPALLAGGPGGELFF
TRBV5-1 CASSLDHGSLYEQYF
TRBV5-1 CASSWALDLSGQETQYF
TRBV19 CADLGNQPQHF
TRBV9 CASSVAQGVDTGELFF
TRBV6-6 CASSQGAPVLTGELFF
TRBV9 CASSVAGLPNTGELFF
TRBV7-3 CASSPARTGANYGYTF
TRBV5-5 CASSDGGSIAEAFF
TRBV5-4 CASSLGELVDSPLHF
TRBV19 CASSFQTGAYNSPLHF
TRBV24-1 CATSSQGVMGYTF
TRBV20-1 CSASPPLAGGPRYNEQFF
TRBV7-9 CASTEWGSGANVLTF
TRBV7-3 CASSIGGNTEAFF
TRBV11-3 CASSLDRASGPHNEQFF
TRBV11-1 CASSPRGASGNNEQFF
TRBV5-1 CASSFSGGSGTEAFF
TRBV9 CASSVSGTSSYNEQFF
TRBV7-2 CASTRTSGSYEQYF
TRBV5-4 CARAGDGRGSSYEQYF
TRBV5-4 CASSHGSTYEQYF
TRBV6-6 CASSPYSSGSSSYNEQFF
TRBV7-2 CASSPNGPNQPQHF
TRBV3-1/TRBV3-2 CASREGPSSYNEQFF
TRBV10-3 CAIRDRDSPNTEAFF
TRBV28 CASIERPDSANYGYTF